The clone carrying this T cell receptor (beta chain) was recorded once. The antigen is undetermined. This sample was taken from a study of T cells in Graves' hyperthyroidism and ophthalmopathy. Study-wide results and caveats: Most clonotypes that expanded in the thyroid above 0.001 also showed up in blood.

Diagnoses were made from clinical symptoms, serum measures (thyroxine and TRAb), thyroid ultrasound and orbital computed tomography. Amplification yielded TCR beta CDR3 regions, with RNA transcripts as the source. When the TCR CDR3 underwent first-round RT-PCR, the HTBI primer set was used. From the multiplex PCR reads, TCRdb called clonotypes with MiXCR, one entry per CDR3 protein. The sample lists 450,000 to 700,000 distinct CDR3 sequences; around 45% were seen once. The receptor comes from an adult woman with Graves' disease, either hyperthyroidism or ophthalmopathy (not recorded which). Sequenced sample: peripheral blood or thyroid tissue (not recorded which).

This CDR3 is CASSYTWDRPPSMEQYF. The DNA for the CDR3 is TGTGCCAGCAGTTACACCTGGGACAGGCCCCCTTCTATGGAGCAGTACTTC. This chain connects TRBV2 to TRBJ2-7, with 8 bases matching TRBD1. Germline CDR1 reads SNHLY; CDR2 reads FYNNEI. J lost 7 bases, V lost 5 bases, and 19 bases had no gene match. The CDR3 totals 17 residues. Full variable domain (remainder filled in from reference TRBV2 and TRBJ2-7): EPEVTQTPSHQVTQMGQEVILRCVPISNHLYFYWYRQILGQKVEFLVSFYNNEISEKSEIFDDQFSVERPDGSNFTLKIRSTKLEDSAMYFCASSYTWDRPPSMEQYFGPGTRLTVT.